This passage covers 5 T cell receptor beta chains from one sample sequenced in a study of blood T cells in healthy people across ages. A sample-barcoded 5' primer and a J-beta primer mix were used in a second PCR of roughly 6 to 11 cycles. TCRdb re-called the 5' RACE reads with MiXCR, one entry per CDR3 protein. Of some 850,000 distinct CDR3 sequences listed, more than 25% are singletons. These same data were also listed under a study on T cells of mothers and their children.

Sample: blood. These receptor sequences come from a boy aged 5 to 17 in good health.

This chain joins TRBV6-5 and TRBJ2-7, with no clear D. The CDR3 is made up of 16 amino acids. Germline values: CDR1 MNHEY, CDR2 SVGAGI. V was pared by 0 bases and J by 0 bases, with 12 bases between. CDR3 nucleotide sequence: TGTGCCAGCAGTTACTCTTGGCGGAGCCGCTCCTACGAGCAGTACTTC. Its protein is CASSYSWRSRSYEQYF.

The chain has TRBV5-4 and TRBJ2-6; a possible D gene is TRBD2 (5 bases). The CDR3 runs 13 residues. Germline V lookup: CDR1 SGHNT, CDR2 YYREEE (reference sequence). CDR3 sequence (DNA): TGTGCAAAAGGGAGCGCTGGGGCCAACGTCCTGACTTTC. Translation: CAKGSAGANVLTF.

Only one count was recorded for this clonotype. This chain links TRBV6-5 with TRBJ2-5, with TRBD1 matching over 10 bases. This CDR3 contains 15 residues. CDR1 and CDR2 (germline): MNHEY, SVGAGI. J lost 9 bases, V lost 6 bases, and 13 bases had no gene match. CDR3 sequence: CASSTGTGETWAQYF. CDR3 in DNA: TGTGCCAGCAGCACCGGGACAGGGGAGACCTGGGCCCAGTACTTC.

There are a few counts of this clonotype. V and J are TRBV7-9 and TRBJ2-1, with TRBD1 identical over 8 bases. This CDR3 contains 17 residues. In germline, CDR1 is SEHNR, CDR2 FQNEAQ (reference sequence). V trimming: 6 bases; J trimming: 0 bases; junction bases outside the gene matches: 10. The CDR3 sequence is CASSTGGGFNSYNEQFF. In DNA, the CDR3 is TGTGCCAGCAGTACAGGGGGTGGATTTAACTCCTACAATGAGCAGTTCTTC. The full variable domain, its missing parts supplied by reference TRBV7-9 and TRBJ2-1, is DTGVSQNPRHKITKRGQNVTFRCDPISEHNRLYWYRQTLGQGPEFLTYFQNEAQLEKSRLLSDRFSAERPKGSFSTLEIQRTEQGDSAMYLCASSTGGGFNSYNEQFFGPGTRLTVL.

This clonotype was seen more than once but under ten times. The J gene is TRBJ2-1, the V gene TRBV5-1; 7 bases are a match to TRBD1. Germline CDR1 is SGHRS and CDR2 is YFSETQ. This CDR3 spans 14 amino acids. After removal of 4 bases from V and 4 bases from J, the junction contained 5 bases not matched to a gene. CDR3 DNA: TGCGCCAGCAGCCGAGGGGACAGATACAATGAGCAGTTCTTC. Residues: CASSRGDRYNEQFF.